Listed here are 27 T cell receptor beta chains from one sample, sequenced in a study of identical twins. Each CDR3 protein is one row after TCRdb ran MiXCR on the 5' RACE reads. This sample has around 480,000 distinct CDR3 sequences, with around 15% found just once. These same data were also listed under a study on yellow fever vaccine responses in identical twins.

Sequenced material: CD4+ T cells sorted from blood. Source of these receptors: a woman aged 18 to 35 in good health.

The V and J genes are TRBV5-1 and TRBJ2-1; TRBD1 might be the D (5 bases). Germline CDR1 reads SGHRS; CDR2 reads YFSETQ. The CDR3 length is 16 residues. V dropped 4 bases and J dropped 2 bases, with 16 bases sitting between them. The CDR3 spells CASSLQVRGAYNEQFF. In nucleotides, the CDR3 is TGCGCCAGCAGCCTCCAAGTAAGGGGTGCCTACAATGAGCAGTTCTTC. Drawing the rest from reference TRBV5-1 and TRBJ2-1, the complete variable domain is KAGVTQTPRYLIKTRGQQVTLSCSPISGHRSVSWYQQTPGQGLQFLFEYFSETQRNKGNFPGRFSGRQFSNSRSEMNVSTLELGDSALYLCASSLQVRGAYNEQFFGPGTRLTVL.

This clonotype was counted at least ten times. The chain joins TRBV5-1 to TRBJ2-5, with D possibly called TRBD1 or TRBD2 (5 bases each). Germline V CDR1 and CDR2: SGHRS, YFSETQ. Trimming left V 4 bases short and J 5 bases short, with 15 bases between. This CDR3 has 14 amino acids. CDR3 coding DNA: TGCGCCAGCAGCCAACCCGGGACGGGGGAGACCCAGTACTTC. Residues: CASSQPGTGETQYF.

The table lists this clonotype with a few counts. V is TRBV14 and J is TRBJ2-2, with D uncertain. The germline V and J ends were trimmed by 0 bases and 6 bases, with 8 bases remaining between them. The CDR3 extends over 14 amino acids. In germline, CDR1 is SGHDN, CDR2 FVKESK. The CDR3 here is CASSQDYGSGELFF. DNA of the CDR3: TGTGCCAGCAGCCAAGATTACGGATCCGGGGAGCTGTTTTTT.

This clonotype has more than one count but fewer than ten. This chain joins TRBV29-1 and TRBJ2-7; perhaps TRBD2 as D (6 bases). The CDR3 consists of 12 residues. V was trimmed by 4 bases and J by 6 bases, leaving 13 bases between them. Germline values: CDR1 SQVTM, CDR2 ANQGSEA. The CDR3 reads CSVGVGGVEQYF. In nucleotides, the CDR3 is TGCAGCGTTGGCGTAGGAGGGGTCGAGCAGTACTTC.

This clonotype was seen ten or more times. The V call is TRBV29-1, the J call TRBJ2-5; the D gene is possibly TRBD2 (5 bases). The CDR3 covers 12 residues. The germline gives CDR1 SQVTM, CDR2 ANQGSEA. Between the trimmed V and J ends, which lost 3 bases and 5 bases, there was a span of 10 bases. The CDR3 region has the DNA TGCAGCGTTGATTTCGGGGTCGAGACCCAGTACTTC. The encoded protein is CSVDFGVETQYF.

The chain is built from TRBV6-6 and TRBJ2-7; D is perhaps TRBD2 (6 bases). With 7 bases removed from V and 2 bases from J, the gap between germline ends came to 9 bases. Germline V CDR1 and CDR2: MNHNY, SVGAGI (reference sequence). The length of the CDR3 is 12 residues. The DNA for the CDR3 is TGTGCCAGCACTAGCGTAACCTACGAGCAGTACTTC. It encodes CASTSVTYEQYF.

As for this clonotype: This may be a read error: a much more frequent sequence differs by one nucleotide. This chain links TRBV7-3 with TRBJ2-1; TRBD2 agrees at 11 bases. The CDR3 consists of 15 residues. The germline CDR1 and CDR2 sequences are SGHTA and FQGTGA. J was trimmed by 5 bases and V by 1 base; bases with no gene match: 1. In nucleotides, the CDR3 is TGTGCCAGCAGCTTAATAGCGGGGGGGGACAATGAGCAGTTCTTC. It codes for CASSLIAGGDNEQFF.

This clonotype was counted a few times. The V and J genes are TRBV5-1 and TRBJ2-3; tentative D call: TRBD2 (6 bases). Trimming removed 3 bases from V and 4 bases from J, with 9 bases in between. The V gene's germline CDR1 is SGHRS and CDR2 YFSETQ. The CDR3 length is 13 residues. The CDR3 reads CASSSGTPDTQYF. The DNA of the CDR3 is TGCGCCAGCAGCTCGGGGACTCCAGATACGCAGTATTTT. Together with reference TRBV5-1 and TRBJ2-3, the CDR3 gives the full variable domain: KAGVTQTPRYLIKTRGQQVTLSCSPISGHRSVSWYQQTPGQGLQFLFEYFSETQRNKGNFPGRFSGRQFSNSRSEMNVSTLELGDSALYLCASSSGTPDTQYFGPGTRLTVL.

This clonotype was counted only a few times. V gene TRBV7-9 combines with J gene TRBJ2-3, with no clear D. From germline, CDR1 is SEHNR and CDR2 FQNEAQ (reference sequence). Trimming left V 2 bases short and J 5 bases short, with 8 bases between. The CDR3 is made up of 13 amino acids. This CDR3 reads CASSLTPGDTQYF. The CDR3 DNA follows: TGTGCCAGCAGCTTAACCCCCGGAGATACGCAGTATTTT.

The rearrangement uses TRBV3-1 and TRBJ2-7; 15 nucleotides line up with TRBD2. The V and J ends lost 4 bases and 6 bases, in that order; junction bases with no gene match: 7. Germline values: CDR1 LGHDT, CDR2 YNNKEL (reference sequence). The CDR3 is 16 residues long. In DNA form, the CDR3 reads TGTGCCAGCAGCCTTAAAAGGGGACTAGCGGGAGGCGAGCAGTACTTC. Translated, it gives CASSLKRGLAGGEQYF.

In this sample, this clonotype turned up once. Mismatch with germline at one junction end may stem from a read error. The rearrangement links TRBV2 to TRBJ2-7; TRBD2 agrees at 11 bases. The CDR3 contains 14 residues. Germline V CDR1 and CDR2: SNHLY, FYNNEI. In DNA form, the CDR3 reads TGTGACAGCAGGGGACTAGCGGCCAACTACGAGCAGTACTTC. This sequence encodes CDSRGLAANYEQYF.

This chain joins TRBV12-5 and TRBJ2-1; 8 bases agree with TRBD2. The J segment lost 6 bases and the V segment lost 5 bases, leaving 9 bases of the junction unmatched. The CDR3 covers 15 residues. The germline V gene encodes CDR1 LGHNT and CDR2 FRNRAP. CDR3 residues: CASGPGRGGLNEQFF. CDR3 sequence (DNA): TGTGCTAGTGGTCCCGGTCGGGGGGGTCTCAATGAGCAGTTCTTC.

The chain recombines TRBV12-3 or TRBV12-4 with TRBJ2-3, with D maybe TRBD2 (6 bases). This CDR3 is built from 16 residues. V lost 7 bases and J lost 3, with 20 bases in between. The CDR3 sequence is CASIPGVAGRTDTQYF. CDR3 DNA: TGTGCCAGCATCCCTGGAGTGGCGGGACGAACAGATACGCAGTATTTT.

The sample holds many counts of this clonotype. The chain has TRBV29-1 and TRBJ2-3, with D hard to call. CDR3 length: 12 residues. Trimming took off 7 bases at V and 5 bases at J, with 13 bases between the two ends. The germline V gene encodes CDR1 SQVTM and CDR2 ANQGSEA. CDR3 sequence reads: CSARLHGDTQYF. The CDR3 bases are TGCAGCGCCCGGCTCCACGGAGATACGCAGTATTTT.

The chain recombines TRBV3-1 with TRBJ2-1, with D perhaps matching TRBD2 (7 bases). The CDR3 is made up of 13 amino acids. Germline lookup yields CDR1 LGHDT and CDR2 YNNKEL (reference sequence). V lost 6 bases and J lost 8, with 14 bases in between. CDR3 coding DNA: TGTGCCAGCAGGCCTGCGGGGGCGGATGAGCAGTTCTTC. Protein: CASRPAGADEQFF.

The V call is TRBV11-2, the J call TRBJ1-3, with a weak D call TRBD1 (5 bases). The germline V gene has CDR1 SGHAT and CDR2 FQNNGV. The V gene lost 5 bases and the J gene lost 8 bases, with 22 bases spanning the gap. The CDR3 contains 16 residues. CDR3 coding DNA: TGTGCCAGCAGCCGAGATCTCAGGGATCTTCTAGACACCATATATTTT. This sequence encodes CASSRDLRDLLDTIYF.

This clonotype was found a few times. The V gene is TRBV7-8, the J gene TRBJ2-3; tentatively, D is TRBD1 (6 bases). Germline V gives CDR1 SGHVS, CDR2 FQNEAQ. Trimming shortened V by 0 bases and J by 4 bases, and 14 bases separated the two germline ends. This CDR3 is 16 amino acids long. CDR3 protein: CASSLARAGGPDTQYF. In DNA, the CDR3 is TGTGCCAGCAGCTTAGCGAGAGCTGGGGGCCCAGATACGCAGTATTTT.

This clonotype showed up many times. The chain is built from TRBV5-1 and TRBJ1-5, with D perhaps matching TRBD1 (5 bases). The CDR3 loop spans 15 amino acids. Germline CDR1 and CDR2: SGHRS and YFSETQ. The germline V and J ends were trimmed by 4 bases and 2 bases, with 13 bases remaining between them. In nucleotides, the CDR3 is TGCGCCAGCAGCCCCCCTGCGGGGGGCAATCAGCCCCAGCATTTT. Translated, it gives CASSPPAGGNQPQHF.

This clonotype was picked up many times. The chain couples TRBV3-1 to TRBJ2-1, with 7 positions matching TRBD1. CDR1 is LGHDT and CDR2 is YNNKEL in the germline V gene (reference sequence). The CDR3 has 12 amino acids. With 6 bases clipped from V and 13 bases from J, the junction kept 9 bases outside the gene matches. The CDR3 DNA sequence: TGTGCCAGCAGACATGGGGACAGAGTACAGTTCTTC. Encoded protein: CASRHGDRVQFF.

V and J are TRBV20-1 and TRBJ2-1, with TRBD2 matching over 7 bases. Germline loops: CDR1 DFQATT, CDR2 SNEGSKA (reference sequence). CDR3 length: 15 amino acids. Trimming at V came to 6 bases and at J to 2 bases, leaving 10 bases not matched to a gene. The CDR3 DNA reads TGCAGTGCGCTAGCTATGGGGGGGGCCTACAATGAGCAGTTCTTC. Protein: CSALAMGGAYNEQFF.

This chain uses TRBV7-2 with TRBJ2-1, with D tentatively TRBD1 (6 bases). Germline loops: CDR1 SGHTA, CDR2 FQGNSA. The CDR3 is 13 residues long. The germline V and J ends were trimmed by 7 bases and 3 bases, with 10 bases remaining between them. CDR3 sequence (DNA): TGTGCCAGCATCCAGGGGAACTACAATGAGCAGTTCTTC. This translates into CASIQGNYNEQFF.

V is TRBV5-1 and J is TRBJ2-2; 11 nucleotides agree with TRBD2. CDR3 length: 16 amino acids. The junction had 2 bases not matched to a gene; V was cut back by 2 bases and J by 2 bases. Germline-derived CDR1 and CDR2 are SGHRS and YFSETQ. DNA of the CDR3: TGCGCCAGCAGCTTTGGACTAGCGGGCAACACCGGGGAGCTGTTTTTT. Residues: CASSFGLAGNTGELFF.

The chain uses TRBV25-1 and TRBJ1-2, with D uncertain. Germline V gives CDR1 MGHDK, CDR2 SYGVNS. CDR3 length: 14 amino acids. With 3 bases removed from V and 8 bases from J, the gap between germline ends came to 16 bases. CDR3 region: CASSDALTSWGYTF. CDR3 nucleotide sequence: TGTGCCAGCAGTGACGCCCTGACCTCGTGGGGCTACACCTTC.

The chain joins TRBV15 to TRBJ2-6; a possible D gene is TRBD2 (6 bases). Trimming removed 6 bases at V and 9 bases at J, with 12 bases between. The CDR3 spans 13 residues. Germline V gene lookup returns CDR1 LNHNV and CDR2 YYDKDF (reference sequence). The chain's CDR3 is CATSSGTGNVLTF. The CDR3 region has the DNA TGTGCCACCAGTTCCGGGACTGGCAACGTCCTGACTTTC.

V gene TRBV3-1 combines with J gene TRBJ2-5; D is unresolved. Germline V gene sequence: CDR1 LGHDT, CDR2 YNNKEL (reference sequence). The CDR3 is 12 amino acids. V was cut by 1 base and J by 9 bases, with 9 bases left in between. The CDR3 region has the DNA TGTGCCAGCAGCCAAGCTCTCGCGGCCCAGTACTTC. This translates into CASSQALAAQYF.

The genes are TRBV3-1 and TRBJ2-1; D gene uncertain. The CDR3 is made up of 15 amino acids. Between the trimmed V and J ends, which lost 5 bases and 1 base, there was a span of 12 bases. Germline V CDR1 and CDR2: LGHDT, YNNKEL (reference sequence). The CDR3 DNA reads TGTGCCAGCAGCGTAACACTGACTTCCTACAATGAGCAGTTCTTC. This sequence encodes CASSVTLTSYNEQFF.

This clonotype was detected many times. The chain is built from TRBV7-2 and TRBJ2-2; D is ambiguous. The V gene lost 2 bases and the J gene lost 4 bases, with 14 bases spanning the gap. The CDR3 is 16 residues long. CDR1 is SGHTA and CDR2 is FQGNSA in the germline V gene. CDR3 nucleotide sequence: TGTGCCAGCAGCTTACAGCCAGCCTCCTTCACCGGGGAGCTGTTTTTT. Translation gives CASSLQPASFTGELFF.